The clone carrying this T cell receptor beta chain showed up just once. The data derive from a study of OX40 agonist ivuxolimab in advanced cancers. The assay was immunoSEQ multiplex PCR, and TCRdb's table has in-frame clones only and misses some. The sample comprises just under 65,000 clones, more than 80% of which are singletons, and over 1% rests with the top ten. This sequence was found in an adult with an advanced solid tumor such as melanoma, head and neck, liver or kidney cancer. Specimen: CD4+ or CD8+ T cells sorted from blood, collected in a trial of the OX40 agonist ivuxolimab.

Here the CDR3 DNA reads TGCGCCAGCAGGGGTCAAGGCGAGCAGTACTTC. Residues: CASRGQGEQYF. The chain employs TRBV5-1 and TRBJ2-7; D ambiguous. The germline CDR1 and CDR2 sequences are SGHRS and YFSETQ. Between the trimmed V and J ends, which lost 5 bases and 6 bases, there was a span of 9 bases. This CDR3 has 11 amino acids.